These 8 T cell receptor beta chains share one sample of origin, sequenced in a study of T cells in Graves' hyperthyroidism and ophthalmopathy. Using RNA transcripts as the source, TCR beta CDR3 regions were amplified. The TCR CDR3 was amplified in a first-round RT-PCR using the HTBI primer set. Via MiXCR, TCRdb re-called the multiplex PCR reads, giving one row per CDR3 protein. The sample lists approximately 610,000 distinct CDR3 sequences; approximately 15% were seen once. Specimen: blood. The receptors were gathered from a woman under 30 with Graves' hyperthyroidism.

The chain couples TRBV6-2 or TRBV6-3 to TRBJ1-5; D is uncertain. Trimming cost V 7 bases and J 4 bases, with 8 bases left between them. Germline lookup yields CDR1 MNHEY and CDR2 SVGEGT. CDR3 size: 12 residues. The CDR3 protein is CASKVRNQPQHF. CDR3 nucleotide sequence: TGTGCCAGCAAGGTGAGGAATCAGCCCCAGCATTTT.

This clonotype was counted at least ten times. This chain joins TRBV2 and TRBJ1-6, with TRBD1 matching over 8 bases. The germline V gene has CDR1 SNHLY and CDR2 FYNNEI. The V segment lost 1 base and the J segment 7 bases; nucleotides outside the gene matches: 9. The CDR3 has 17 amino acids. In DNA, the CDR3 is TGTGCCAGCAGTGAAGTGGGGGCCGACAGGGGAAATTCACCCCTCCACTTT. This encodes CASSEVGADRGNSPLHF.

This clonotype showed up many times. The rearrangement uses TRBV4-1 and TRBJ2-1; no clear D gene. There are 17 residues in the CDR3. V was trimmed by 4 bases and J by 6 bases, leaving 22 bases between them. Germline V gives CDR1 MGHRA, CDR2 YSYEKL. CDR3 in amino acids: CASSRHVGRMEFNEQFF. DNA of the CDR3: TGCGCCAGCAGCCGCCACGTTGGCAGGATGGAATTCAATGAGCAGTTCTTC.

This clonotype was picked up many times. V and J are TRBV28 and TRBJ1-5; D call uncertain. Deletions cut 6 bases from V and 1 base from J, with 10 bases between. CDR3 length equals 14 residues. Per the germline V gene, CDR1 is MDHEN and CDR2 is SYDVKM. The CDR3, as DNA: TGTGCCAGCAGCTTTGACAACAGCAATCAGCCCCAGCATTTT. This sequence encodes CASSFDNSNQPQHF. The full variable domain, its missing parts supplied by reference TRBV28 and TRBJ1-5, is DVKVTQSSRYLVKRTGEKVFLECVQDMDHENMFWYRQDPGLGLRLIYFSYDVKMKEKGDIPEGYSVSREKKERFSLILESASTNQTSMYLCASSFDNSNQPQHFGDGTRLSIL.

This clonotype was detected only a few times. The CDR3 protein is CASSLSPGIVDTGELFF. The CDR3 bases are TGCGCCAGCAGCTTGTCTCCCGGGATCGTGGACACCGGGGAGCTGTTTTTT. This chain joins TRBV5-1 and TRBJ2-2; possible D gene TRBD2, 5 bases. Germline V CDR1 and CDR2: SGHRS, YFSETQ. Deletions cut 1 base from V and 3 bases from J, with 16 bases between. This CDR3 region has 17 residues.

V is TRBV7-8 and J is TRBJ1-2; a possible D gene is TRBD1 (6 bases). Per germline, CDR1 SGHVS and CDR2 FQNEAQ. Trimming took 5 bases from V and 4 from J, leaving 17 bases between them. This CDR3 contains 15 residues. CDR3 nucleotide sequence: TGTGCCAGCAGCCAGGGGTCGGGCATGGGCTATGGCTACACCTTC. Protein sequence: CASSQGSGMGYGYTF.

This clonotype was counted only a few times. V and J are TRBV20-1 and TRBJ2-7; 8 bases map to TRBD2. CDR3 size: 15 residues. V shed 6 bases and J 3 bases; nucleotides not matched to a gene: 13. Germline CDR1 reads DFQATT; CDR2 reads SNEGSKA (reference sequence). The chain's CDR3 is CSADWIGAGDYEQYF. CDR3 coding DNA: TGCAGTGCCGATTGGATCGGAGCGGGGGACTACGAGCAGTACTTC.

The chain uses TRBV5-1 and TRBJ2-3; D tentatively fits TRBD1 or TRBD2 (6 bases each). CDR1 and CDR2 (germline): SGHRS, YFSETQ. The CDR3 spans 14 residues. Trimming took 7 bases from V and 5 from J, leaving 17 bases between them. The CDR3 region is CASQGGLVGDTQYF. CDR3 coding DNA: TGCGCCAGCCAAGGGGGACTCGTCGGAGATACGCAGTATTTT.